The clone carrying this T cell receptor (beta chain) was counted ten times or more. The antigen is unknown. TCRdb recomputed calls from the 5' RACE reads with MiXCR, one row per CDR3 protein. The table records about 200,000 distinct CDR3 sequences, roughly a tenth of them present only once. Trimming shortened V by 5 bases and J by 0 bases, and 9 bases separated the two germline ends. The CDR3 loop spans 14 amino acids. The data stem from a study of identical twins. General study findings and limits: Part of the zero-insertion signal could reflect confounding by invariant MAIT and iNKT cells. Within monozygotic twins, out-of-frame TCR alpha sharing was underestimated by the models.

The receptor comes from a man aged 45-65 years in good health. The sequencing sample was made of memory T cells sorted from blood. The chain couples TRBV12-3 or TRBV12-4 to TRBJ2-3; D tentatively reads TRBD1 or TRBD2 (5 bases each). CDR3 DNA: TGTGCCAGCAGTCCGGGACGAAGCACAGATACGCAGTATTTT. This encodes CASSPGRSTDTQYF.